This passage covers 31 T cell receptor beta chains from one sample sequenced in a study of technical replicates of blood from several donors. The method was immunoSEQ multiplex PCR; TCRdb's version includes in-frame clones alone and lacks a portion of them. The sample has about 99,000 clones, nearly 97% seen once; the top ten hold 0.21%. The source material was T cells isolated from PBMCs. The receptors derive from a human donor in good health.

This sequence joins TRBV9 and TRBJ2-5, with 7 bases aligning to TRBD1. CDR1 is SGDLS, CDR2 YYNGEE, per germline. There are 15 residues in the CDR3. V was pared by 3 bases and J by 5 bases, with 10 bases of the junction left unmatched. The CDR3 loop is CASSAGTEVQETQYF. DNA of the CDR3: TGTGCCAGCAGCGCCGGGACAGAGGTACAGGAGACCCAGTACTTC. The entire variable domain, with the rest obtained from reference TRBV9 and TRBJ2-5, is as follows: DSGVTQTPKHLITATGQRVTLRCSPRSGDLSVYWYQQSLDQGLQFLIQYYNGEERAKGNILERFSAQQFPDLHSELNLSSLELGDSALYFCASSAGTEVQETQYFGPGTRLLVL.

This chain uses TRBV21-1 with TRBJ2-1; the table assigns TRBD1, which was not confirmed against the DNA. TRBV21-1 is reported as a pseudogene. The length of the CDR3 is 12 residues. As DNA, the CDR3 is TGTGCCTACGGACAGGGGTACAATGAGCAGTTCTTC. The encoded protein is CAYGQGYNEQFF.

This clone occurred once. The rearrangement joins TRBV5-1 to TRBJ2-3; 10 bases agree with TRBD2. Unmatched junction bases numbered 12, after V lost 4 bases and J lost 4 bases. This CDR3 is 17 amino acids long. The germline V gene encodes CDR1 SGHRS and CDR2 YFSETQ. The CDR3 here is CASSAPIGSGRADTQYF. The CDR3, as DNA: TGCGCCAGCAGCGCCCCAATCGGAAGCGGGAGGGCAGATACGCAGTATTTT.

A single count supports this clone. The V gene is TRBV6-1, the J gene TRBJ1-2; D is ambiguous. Germline CDR1 MNHNS, CDR2 SASEGT. This CDR3 spans 15 amino acids. With 1 base removed from V and 3 bases from J, the gap between germline ends came to 12 bases. The CDR3 is CASSEVGESHYGYTF. CDR3 DNA sequence: TGTGCCAGCAGTGAAGTGGGAGAGAGCCACTATGGCTACACCTTC.

V usage is TRBV7-9 and J usage is TRBJ2-7, with TRBD1 as a possible D gene (6 bases). The V and J ends lost 6 bases and 0 bases respectively, with 9 bases between them. CDR3 length equals 13 residues. Germline V CDR1 and CDR2: SEHNR, FQNEAQ (reference sequence). The CDR3 DNA follows: TGTGCCAGCAGAGGGGACAACTCCTACGAGCAGTACTTC. Translated: CASRGDNSYEQYF.

The chain carries TRBV5-6 and TRBJ1-1, with 8 bases lining up with TRBD1. There are 16 residues in the CDR3. Germline V CDR1 and CDR2: SGHDT, YYEEEE. V was pared by 4 bases and J by 1 base, with 9 bases of the junction left unmatched. The DNA for the CDR3 is TGTGCCAGCAGCCACTACTGGGACAGGAAGAACACTGAAGCTTTCTTT. Translated, it gives CASSHYWDRKNTEAFF.

In this sample, this clone turned up once. The rearrangement joins TRBV6-1 to TRBJ1-5; TRBD1 agrees at 11 bases. The germline V gene encodes CDR1 MNHNS and CDR2 SASEGT. V trimming: 3 bases; J trimming: 4 bases; junction bases outside the gene matches: 5. The CDR3 spans 16 residues. CDR3 amino acids: CASSEPGQGANQPQHF. The CDR3 nucleotides read TGTGCCAGCAGTGAGCCAGGACAGGGGGCGAATCAGCCCCAGCATTTT.

The gene calls are TRBV5-1 and TRBJ2-3; 12 bases agree with TRBD2. J lost 0 bases, V lost 2 bases, and 1 base had no gene match. Germline lookup yields CDR1 SGHRS and CDR2 YFSETQ. This CDR3 is built from 16 residues. DNA for the CDR3: TGCGCCAGCAGCTTAGGGACTAGCGGGAGCACAGATACGCAGTATTTT. It codes for CASSLGTSGSTDTQYF.

The CDR3: CASSSVVGPGTGAGNTIYF. The CDR3 coding sequence is TGTGCCAGCAGTTCAGTCGTGGGACCCGGGACAGGGGCTGGAAACACCATATATTTT. This chain links TRBV7-7 with TRBJ1-3; 10 bases align to TRBD1. CDR1 is SSHAT and CDR2 is FNYEAQ in the germline V gene (reference sequence). This CDR3 has 19 amino acids. J gave up 2 bases and V 6 bases, and 16 bases lay outside the gene matches.

DNA of the CDR3: TGTGCCAGCAGCCCACGGACTAGCGGGGGGTCGAGCTCCTACAATGAGCAGTTCTTC. Its protein product is CASSPRTSGGSSSYNEQFF. The gene calls are TRBV9 and TRBJ2-1; 14 positions agree with TRBD2. CDR3 length: 19 residues. Germline trimming cut 4 bases from V and 0 bases from J; bases unmatched to any gene: 9. Germline CDR1 and CDR2: SGDLS and YYNGEE.

This chain connects TRBV21-1 to TRBJ2-5; TRBD2, the table's D call, lacks a check against the DNA. TRBV21-1 is flagged as a pseudogene. The CDR3 runs 14 residues. CDR3: CASSKVEREETQYF. CDR3 DNA sequence: TGTGCCAGCAGCAAAGTAGAACGGGAGGAGACCCAGTACTTC.

The rearrangement links TRBV6-1 to TRBJ2-7; D is undetermined. CDR3 size: 14 residues. Trimming took off 4 bases at V and 1 base at J, with 11 bases between the two ends. Germline lookup yields CDR1 MNHNS and CDR2 SASEGT. This chain's CDR3 is CASSVLALSYEQYF. The CDR3 bases are TGTGCCAGCAGTGTTTTAGCCTTATCCTACGAGCAGTACTTC.

The V gene is TRBV20-1, the J gene TRBJ2-7, with 7 bases aligning to TRBD1. Germline assignment: CDR1 DFQATT and CDR2 SNEGSKA (reference sequence). CDR3 size: 11 residues. Unmatched junction bases numbered 2, after V lost 3 bases and J lost 6 bases. The CDR3 here is CSARTGIEQYF. CDR3 DNA: TGCAGTGCTAGGACAGGGATCGAGCAGTACTTC.

The CDR3 reads CASTHGFEAFF. For the CDR3, the DNA is TGTGCCAGCACCCACGGTTTTGAAGCTTTCTTT. This chain uses TRBV6-5 with TRBJ1-1; no reliable D call. Trimming stripped 7 bases from V and 7 bases from J, with 10 bases between. Germline CDR1 MNHEY, CDR2 SVGAGI. The CDR3 loop spans 11 amino acids.

The V gene is TRBV21-1, the J gene TRBJ2-2; TRBD2 is taken as the D call from the table, unchecked against the DNA. TRBV21-1 is termed a pseudogene. The CDR3 is 15 residues long. CDR3 DNA: TGTGCCAGCAGCCCGAAACCCCCGACGGGCGGGGAGCTGTTTTTT. Translation: CASSPKPPTGGELFF.

This clone has a single count. The CDR3: CAISEAGRSNEQFF. CDR3 in DNA: TGTGCCATCAGTGAAGCGGGACGGAGCAATGAGCAGTTCTTC. The J gene is TRBJ2-1, the V gene TRBV10-3; 7 bases fit TRBD2. The CDR3 is 14 amino acids. J gave up 6 bases and V 3 bases, and 5 bases lay outside the gene matches. The germline CDR1 and CDR2 sequences are ENHRY and SYGVKD.

The count of this clone is one. The chain joins TRBV4-2 to TRBJ2-3, with TRBD2 matching 15 bases. CDR3 size: 15 residues. CDR1 and CDR2 from the germline V gene are LGHNA and YNFKEQ. The junction had 4 bases not matched to a gene; V was cut back by 8 bases and J by 4 bases. CDR3 in amino acids: CASLGLAGGSDTQYF. Here the CDR3 DNA reads TGTGCCAGCTTGGGACTAGCGGGGGGATCAGATACGCAGTATTTT.

The rearrangement links TRBV28 to TRBJ1-2; D is perhaps TRBD1 (5 bases). Germline V lookup: CDR1 MDHEN, CDR2 SYDVKM. Trimming removed 4 bases at V and 5 bases at J, with 11 bases between. This CDR3 region has 13 residues. The CDR3 bases are TGTGCCAGCAGTTATAGGGGATTTTATGGCTACACCTTC. It is translated as CASSYRGFYGYTF.

The chain links TRBV5-4 to TRBJ2-2, with 13 bases matching TRBD2. The CDR3 has 15 amino acids. CDR1 and CDR2 from the germline V gene are SGHNT and YYREEE (reference sequence). V was pared by 2 bases and J by 6 bases, with 1 base of the junction left unmatched. The CDR3 region has the DNA TGTGCCAGCAGCTTACTAGCGGGAGGGGCCGGGGAGCTGTTTTTT. Its translation: CASSLLAGGAGELFF.

This clone has just one count. This chain connects TRBV30 to TRBJ2-3; unclear D gene. Germline CDR1 reads GTSNPN; CDR2 reads SVGIG (reference sequence). The CDR3 consists of 12 residues. V was trimmed by 8 bases and J by 3 bases, leaving 12 bases between them. CDR3: CATARGTDTQYF. CDR3 bases: TGTGCCACGGCGCGAGGTACAGATACGCAGTATTTT. The full variable domain, in which reference TRBV30 and TRBJ2-3 provide the parts outside the CDR3, is SQTIHQWPATLVQPVGSPLSLECTVEGTSNPNLYWYRQAAGRGLQLLFYSVGIGQISSEVPQNLSASRPQDRQFILSSKKLLLSDSGFYLCATARGTDTQYFGPGTRLTVL.

This rearrangement joins TRBV29-1 to TRBJ2-1; D may be TRBD1 (5 bases). Between the trimmed V and J ends, which lost 4 bases and 4 bases, there was a span of 17 bases. CDR1 and CDR2 from the germline V gene are SQVTM and ANQGSEA. CDR3 length: 15 amino acids. This CDR3 is CSVATDPQLYNEQFF. CDR3 in DNA: TGCAGCGTTGCGACAGATCCCCAACTGTACAATGAGCAGTTCTTC.

The rearrangement links TRBV7-9 to TRBJ2-7, with D perhaps matching TRBD1 (5 bases). Germline CDR1 is SEHNR and CDR2 is FQNEAQ (reference sequence). The V end lost 4 bases, the J end lost 3 bases, and 7 bases lay between the germline ends. There are 12 residues in the CDR3. CDR3 loop: CASSWTYYEQYF. As DNA, the CDR3 is TGTGCCAGCAGCTGGACATACTACGAGCAGTACTTC.

V and J are TRBV28 and TRBJ2-5, with D maybe TRBD2 (5 bases). Germline-derived CDR1 and CDR2 are MDHEN and SYDVKM. The CDR3 spans 15 residues. The V gene lost 4 bases and the J gene lost 3 bases, with 15 bases spanning the gap. The CDR3 loop reads CASSSTRSGKETQYF. CDR3 coding DNA: TGTGCCAGCAGTTCCACCCGAAGCGGAAAAGAGACCCAGTACTTC.

This CDR3 reads CASSLSGSLRKWAQYF. The CDR3 DNA follows: TGTGCCAGCAGCCTTAGCGGGAGCCTGCGCAAGTGGGCGCAGTATTTT. The chain carries TRBV5-4 and TRBJ2-3; 9 bases match TRBD2. Trimming took 4 bases from V and 10 from J; bases not matched to a gene: 16. The V gene's germline CDR1 is SGHNT and CDR2 YYREEE (reference sequence). This CDR3 is 16 amino acids long.

The chain joins TRBV6-6 to TRBJ2-3, with TRBD1 matching over 10 bases. The CDR3 covers 15 residues. The germline CDR1 and CDR2 sequences are MNHNY and SVGAGI (reference sequence). The ends lost 5 bases at V and 8 bases at J; junction bases unmatched: 10. CDR3 in amino acids: CASSNARTGGVTQYF. CDR3 bases: TGTGCCAGCAGTAATGCCAGGACAGGGGGTGTTACGCAGTATTTT.

The J gene is TRBJ1-5, the V gene TRBV5-4; D might be TRBD1 (5 bases). The V and J ends lost 3 bases and 3 bases respectively, with 10 bases between them. The CDR3 is made up of 14 amino acids. CDR1 is SGHNT and CDR2 is YYREEE in the germline V gene (reference sequence). The CDR3 sequence: CASSSGGVNQPQHF. The CDR3 nucleotides are TGTGCCAGCAGCTCCGGAGGGGTCAATCAGCCCCAGCATTTT.

The chain is built from TRBV7-9 and TRBJ2-7, with 8 positions matching TRBD1. Trimming took 5 bases from V and 3 from J; bases not matched to a gene: 3. The germline V gene encodes CDR1 SEHNR and CDR2 FQNEAQ (reference sequence). This CDR3 is 13 amino acids long. CDR3 amino acids: CASSLGQVYEQYF. As DNA, the CDR3 is TGTGCCAGCAGCCTGGGACAGGTCTACGAGCAGTACTTC.

This chain connects TRBV7-9 to TRBJ1-4; D perhaps matches TRBD1 (6 bases). Germline CDR1 SEHNR, CDR2 FQNEAQ (reference sequence). This CDR3 region has 15 residues. V was shortened by 6 bases and J by 7 bases, with 18 bases between the two germline ends. The CDR3 loop is CASSLLGQRGEKLFF. The CDR3 DNA sequence: TGTGCCAGCAGTCTCCTAGGACAGAGAGGTGAAAAACTGTTTTTT.

The chain joins TRBV6-5 to TRBJ2-7; 7 bases agree with TRBD2. Germline V gene sequence: CDR1 MNHEY, CDR2 SVGAGI. V gave up 4 bases and J gave up 1 base; unmatched junction bases: 7. CDR3 length equals 15 residues. The CDR3 loop is CASSWTERGSYEQYF. The CDR3 DNA reads TGTGCCAGCAGTTGGACGGAGCGGGGATCCTACGAGCAGTACTTC.

The chain recombines TRBV6-1 with TRBJ2-7, with a weak D call TRBD2 (5 bases). The germline V gene has CDR1 MNHNS and CDR2 SASEGT. The V end lost 8 bases, the J end lost 2 bases, and 16 bases lay between the germline ends. The CDR3 totals 14 residues. Here the CDR3 reads CASPAETTTYEQYF. CDR3 DNA: TGTGCCAGCCCCGCAGAGACTACTACCTACGAGCAGTACTTC.

The chain recombines TRBV7-8 with TRBJ2-4; 12 bases are shared with TRBD2. The germline V gene has CDR1 SGHVS and CDR2 FQNEAQ. Trimming cost V 2 bases and J 1 base; bases outside gene matches: 9. The CDR3 contains 19 residues. The CDR3 is CASSLLPSGRAAAKNIQYF. The DNA for the CDR3 is TGTGCCAGCAGCTTACTCCCTAGCGGGAGGGCCGCGGCCAAAAACATTCAGTACTTC.